This T cell receptor beta chain came from a study of blood T cell repertoires in COVID-19. Study in general: The origin of the acute and convalescent COVID-19 samples was the United States, Italy and Spain. Sources were T cells, B-cell-depleted T cells, or PBMCs; the material itself was cDNA or gDNA.

In the original analysis: Amplified reference gene primers provided the basis for estimating nucleated cell counts. Data came from immunoSEQ multiplex PCR; TCRdb stores just in-frame clones and leaves some out. V and J calls and clone size are those listed in that table; D and trimming were worked out from the DNA. The table lists under 130,000 clones, under 90% of them singletons. The clonotype originates from a man of 80 years or more with acute or convalescent COVID-19. Material for sequencing was peripheral blood.

The CDR3 protein is CASSPIAGGNEQFF. The CDR3, as DNA: TGTGCCAGCAGCCCAATAGCGGGAGGCAATGAGCAGTTCTTC. The chain has TRBV11-3 and TRBJ2-1, with TRBD2 identical over 10 bases. The CDR3 contains 14 residues. Germline V gene data show CDR1 as SGHNT and CDR2 as YENEEA. J was trimmed by 6 bases and V by 5 bases; bases with no gene match: 4.